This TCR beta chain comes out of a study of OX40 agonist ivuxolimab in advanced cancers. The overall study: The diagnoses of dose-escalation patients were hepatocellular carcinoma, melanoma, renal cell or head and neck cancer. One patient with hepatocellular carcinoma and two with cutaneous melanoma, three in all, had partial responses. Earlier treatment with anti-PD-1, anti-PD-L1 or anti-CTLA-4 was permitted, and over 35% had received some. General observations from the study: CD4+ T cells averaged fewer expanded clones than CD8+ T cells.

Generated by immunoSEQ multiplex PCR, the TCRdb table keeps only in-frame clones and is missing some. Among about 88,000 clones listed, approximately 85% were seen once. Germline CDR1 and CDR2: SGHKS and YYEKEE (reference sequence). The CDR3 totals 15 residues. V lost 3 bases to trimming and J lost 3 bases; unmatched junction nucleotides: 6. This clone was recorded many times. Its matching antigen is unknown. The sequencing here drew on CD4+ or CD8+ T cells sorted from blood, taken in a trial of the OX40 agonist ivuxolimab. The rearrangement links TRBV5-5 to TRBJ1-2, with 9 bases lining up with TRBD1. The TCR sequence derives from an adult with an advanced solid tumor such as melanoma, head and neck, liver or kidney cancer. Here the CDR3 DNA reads TGTGCCAGCAGCTGGGGGAACAGGGGGCACTATGGCTACACCTTC. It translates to CASSWGNRGHYGYTF. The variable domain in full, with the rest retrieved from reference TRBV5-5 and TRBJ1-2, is DAGVTQSPTHLIKTRGQQVTLRCSPISGHKSVSWYQQVLGQGPQFIFQYYEKEERGRGNFPDRFSARQFPNYSSELNVNALLLGDSALYLCASSWGNRGHYGYTFGSGTRLTVV.